The text below deals with one T cell receptor beta chain. Its antigen remains unidentified. T cells were not sorted, and total RNA was isolated straight from whole blood. The data originate from a study of monozygotic twins with inflammatory bowel disease. Study-level results: Varied immunosuppressive treatments among patients may have increased repertoire variability. Discordant twins had repertoire similarity that did not differ from that of concordant twins, possibly from limited power.

The UMIs contained a 6-nucleotide sample barcode. They were added by template switching during cDNA synthesis. TCRdb processed the 5' RACE reads again and assigns one entry to each CDR3 protein, with no DNA. The record lists about 160,000 distinct CDR3 sequences, of which the ten most abundant hold roughly 2.3%. Germline V gene data show CDR1 as DFQATT and CDR2 as SNEGSKA (reference sequence). The CDR3 extends over 17 amino acids. The chain is built from TRBV20-1 and TRBJ2-5; TCRdb selects TRBD1, and the lack of DNA leaves this call unchecked. This receptor was obtained from a human donor with ulcerative colitis or Crohn's disease, or a healthy co-twin of an affected twin (not recorded which). Sequencing used blood. CDR3 sequence: CSAREPSGGAIAETQYF.